This TCR beta chain was recorded in a study of blood T cell repertoires in COVID-19. V lost 4 bases, J lost 8 bases, and 3 bases stayed unmatched. CDR1 and CDR2 from the germline V gene are SGHRS and YFSETQ. The CDR3 length is 13 residues. The repertoire was sequenced with immunoSEQ multiplex PCR; TCRdb's copy has only in-frame clones and lacks some. The sample shows some 70,000 clones, approximately 86% of them seen only once. There are a few counts of this clone. The chain joins TRBV5-1 to TRBJ1-3, with 10 bases identical to TRBD1. The sample taken for sequencing was peripheral blood. This TCR was sampled from a man aged 35-49 years with COVID-19, enrolled during active disease. CDR3 coding DNA: TGCGCCAGCAGCATGGGACAGGGGCACACCATATATTTT. Residues: CASSMGQGHTIYF.